Reported below is one T cell receptor (beta chain). TCR beta sequences were obtained from blood CD8+ and CD4+ T cells. Under recently defined diagnostic criteria, the patients with Susac syndrome qualified as having definite or probable disease. The sample originates from a study of CD8 T cells in Susac syndrome. Turning to the study itself: Patients with Susac syndrome who were sequenced included more than 5 with active disease and roughly 8 in remission. Treatment status at blood draw for the Susac syndrome patients was therapy-naive, corticosteroids, or intravenous immunoglobulin alone.

RNA totalling roughly 0.45 to 1 ug underwent reverse transcription with random hexamers. Each CDR3 protein gets one entry after TCRdb re-called the immunoSEQ multiplex PCR reads with MiXCR. Of under 150,000 distinct CDR3 sequences in the sample, approximately 96% were seen once. Sample: CD4+ T cells from PBMCs. The receptor was isolated from a human donor with Susac syndrome.

The chain's CDR3 is CASSISGSLNYGYTF. DNA for the CDR3: TGTGCCAGTAGTATCTCGGGGTCACTTAACTATGGCTACACCTTC. The V gene is TRBV19, the J gene TRBJ1-2; D ambiguous. The germline gives CDR1 LNHDA, CDR2 SQIVND (reference sequence). Trimming shortened V by 3 bases and J by 1 base, and 12 bases separated the two germline ends. The CDR3 is 15 residues long. The full variable domain, completed using reference TRBV19 and TRBJ1-2, is DGGITQSPKYLFRKEGQNVTLSCEQNLNHDAMYWYRQDPGQGLRLIYYSQIVNDFQKGDIAEGYSVSREKKESFPLTVTSAQKNPTAFYLCASSISGSLNYGYTFGSGTRLTVV.